This T cell receptor beta chain was retrieved from a study of blood T cells in healthy people across ages. The use of a sample-barcoded 5' primer and a J-beta primer mix characterized a second PCR of roughly 7 to 12 cycles. TCRdb used MiXCR to reprocess the 5' RACE reads, holding one entry per CDR3 protein. This table has some 290,000 distinct CDR3 sequences, about 25% appearing once. The source material was blood. This TCR derives from a woman in her 70s in good health.

Here the CDR3 reads CSAGGNTYTNYGYTF. The DNA for the CDR3 is TGCAGTGCTGGGGGTAACACCTATACTAACTATGGCTACACCTTC. This rearrangement joins TRBV20-1 to TRBJ1-2, with D possibly being TRBD1 (5 bases). Germline CDR1 reads DFQATT; CDR2 reads SNEGSKA (reference sequence). V shed 5 bases and J shed 0 bases, with 16 bases lying between them. The CDR3 contains 15 residues.